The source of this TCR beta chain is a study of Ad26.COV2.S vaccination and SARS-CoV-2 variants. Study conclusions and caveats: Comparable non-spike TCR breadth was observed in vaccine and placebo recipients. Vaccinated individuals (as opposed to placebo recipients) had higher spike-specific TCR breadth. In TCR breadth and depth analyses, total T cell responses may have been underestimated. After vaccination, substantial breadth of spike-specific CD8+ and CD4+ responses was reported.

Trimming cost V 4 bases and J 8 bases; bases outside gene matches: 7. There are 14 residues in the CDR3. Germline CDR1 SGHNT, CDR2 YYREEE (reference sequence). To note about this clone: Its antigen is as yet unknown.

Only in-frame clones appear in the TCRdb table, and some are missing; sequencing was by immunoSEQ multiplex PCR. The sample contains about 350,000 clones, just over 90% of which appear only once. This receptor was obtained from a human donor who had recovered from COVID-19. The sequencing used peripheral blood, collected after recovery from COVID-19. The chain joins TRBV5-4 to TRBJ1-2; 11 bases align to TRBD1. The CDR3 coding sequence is TGTGCCAGCAGCCCTGGGACAGGGGGGGCGGGCTACACCTTC. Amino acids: CASSPGTGGAGYTF.